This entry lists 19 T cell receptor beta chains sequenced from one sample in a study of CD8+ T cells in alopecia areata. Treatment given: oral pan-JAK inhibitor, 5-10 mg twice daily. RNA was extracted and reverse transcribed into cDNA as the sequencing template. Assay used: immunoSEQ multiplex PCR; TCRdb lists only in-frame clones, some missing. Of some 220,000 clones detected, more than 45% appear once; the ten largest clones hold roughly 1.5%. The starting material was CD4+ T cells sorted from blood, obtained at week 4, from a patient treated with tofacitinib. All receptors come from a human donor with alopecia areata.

DNA of the CDR3: TGTGCCAGCAGCTTAGGGATGCGGGGACAGGGGCGAGATACGCAGTATTTT. Translating it yields CASSLGMRGQGRDTQYF. The rearrangement links TRBV7-6 to TRBJ2-3, with 10 bases aligning to TRBD1. This CDR3 has 17 amino acids. The V gene end was trimmed by 1 base and the J gene end by 5 bases; junction bases not matched to a gene: 9. The V gene's germline CDR1 is SGHVS and CDR2 FNYEAQ.

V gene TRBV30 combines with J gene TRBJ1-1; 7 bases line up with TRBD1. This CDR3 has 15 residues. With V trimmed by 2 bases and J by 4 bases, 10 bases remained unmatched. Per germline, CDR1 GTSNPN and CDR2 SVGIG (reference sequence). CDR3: CAWSHPARGSTEAFF. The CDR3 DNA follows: TGTGCCTGGAGTCACCCTGCCAGGGGGTCCACTGAAGCTTTCTTT.

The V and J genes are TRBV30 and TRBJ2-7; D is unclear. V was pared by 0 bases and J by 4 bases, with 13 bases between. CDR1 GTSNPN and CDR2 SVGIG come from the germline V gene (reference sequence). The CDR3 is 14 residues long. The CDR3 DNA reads TGTGCCTGGAGTGTCCGGCTCCCATCTTACGAGCAGTACTTC. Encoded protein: CAWSVRLPSYEQYF. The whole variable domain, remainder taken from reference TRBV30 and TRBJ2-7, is SQTIHQWPATLVQPVGSPLSLECTVEGTSNPNLYWYRQAAGRGLQLLFYSVGIGQISSEVPQNLSASRPQDRQFILSSKKLLLSDSGFYLCAWSVRLPSYEQYFGPGTRLTVT.

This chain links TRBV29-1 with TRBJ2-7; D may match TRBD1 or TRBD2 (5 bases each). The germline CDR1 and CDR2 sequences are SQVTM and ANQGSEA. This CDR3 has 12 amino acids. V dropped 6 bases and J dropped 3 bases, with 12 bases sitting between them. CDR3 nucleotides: TGCAGCGTATCGAGGGGTATCTACGAGCAGTACTTC. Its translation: CSVSRGIYEQYF.

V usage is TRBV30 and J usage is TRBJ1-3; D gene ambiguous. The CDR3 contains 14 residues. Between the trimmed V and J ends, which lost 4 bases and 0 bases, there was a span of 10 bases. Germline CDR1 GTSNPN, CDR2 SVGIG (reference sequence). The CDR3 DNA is TGTGCCTGGACCCTCGGGCTCTCTGGAAACACCATATATTTT. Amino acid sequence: CAWTLGLSGNTIYF.

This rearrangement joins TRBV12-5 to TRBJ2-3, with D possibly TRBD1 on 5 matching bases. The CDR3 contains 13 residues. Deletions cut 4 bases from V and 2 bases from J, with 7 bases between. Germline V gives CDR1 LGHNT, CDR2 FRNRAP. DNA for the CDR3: TGTGCTAGTGGTTGGGGCCACACAGATACGCAGTATTTT. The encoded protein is CASGWGHTDTQYF.

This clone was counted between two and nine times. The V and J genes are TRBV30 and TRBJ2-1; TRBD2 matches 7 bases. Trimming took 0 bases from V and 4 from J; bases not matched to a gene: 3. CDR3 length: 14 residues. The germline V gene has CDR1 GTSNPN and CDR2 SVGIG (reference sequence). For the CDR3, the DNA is TGTGCCTGGAGTGTACGTAGCGGGTACAATGAGCAGTTCTTC. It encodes CAWSVRSGYNEQFF. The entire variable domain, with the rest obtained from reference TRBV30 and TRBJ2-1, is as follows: SQTIHQWPATLVQPVGSPLSLECTVEGTSNPNLYWYRQAAGRGLQLLFYSVGIGQISSEVPQNLSASRPQDRQFILSSKKLLLSDSGFYLCAWSVRSGYNEQFFGPGTRLTVL.

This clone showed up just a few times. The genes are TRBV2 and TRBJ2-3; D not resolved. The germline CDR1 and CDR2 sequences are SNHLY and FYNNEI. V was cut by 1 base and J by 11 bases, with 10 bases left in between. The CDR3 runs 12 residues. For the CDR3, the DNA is TGTGCCAGCAGTGAAGGGTTAGTACAGCAGTATTTT. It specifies CASSEGLVQQYF. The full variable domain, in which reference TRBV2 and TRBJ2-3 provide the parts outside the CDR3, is EPEVTQTPSHQVTQMGQEVILRCVPISNHLYFYWYRQILGQKVEFLVSFYNNEISEKSEIFDDQFSVERPDGSNFTLKIRSTKLEDSAMYFCASSEGLVQQYFGPGTRLTVL.

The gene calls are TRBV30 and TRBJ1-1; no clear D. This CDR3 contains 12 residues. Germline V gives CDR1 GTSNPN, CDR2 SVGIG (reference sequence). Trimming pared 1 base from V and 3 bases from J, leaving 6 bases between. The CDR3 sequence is CAWSGVDTEAFF. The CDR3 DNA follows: TGTGCCTGGAGTGGCGTAGACACTGAAGCTTTCTTT.

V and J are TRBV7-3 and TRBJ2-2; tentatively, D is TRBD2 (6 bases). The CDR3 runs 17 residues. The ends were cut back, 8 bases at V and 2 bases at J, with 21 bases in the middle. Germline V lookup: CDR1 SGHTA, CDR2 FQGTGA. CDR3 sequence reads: CASAPGAGGRNTGELFF. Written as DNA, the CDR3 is TGTGCCAGCGCCCCCGGGGCAGGAGGGAGAAACACCGGGGAGCTGTTTTTT.

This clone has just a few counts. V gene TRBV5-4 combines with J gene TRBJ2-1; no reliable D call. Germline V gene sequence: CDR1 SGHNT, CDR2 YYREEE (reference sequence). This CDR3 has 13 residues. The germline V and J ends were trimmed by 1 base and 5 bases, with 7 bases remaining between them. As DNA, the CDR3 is TGTGCCAGCAGCTTGAAAGATAACAATGAGCAGTTCTTC. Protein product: CASSLKDNNEQFF. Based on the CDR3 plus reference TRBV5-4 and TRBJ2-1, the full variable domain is ETGVTQSPTHLIKTRGQQVTLRCSSQSGHNTVSWYQQALGQGPQFIFQYYREEENGRGNFPPRFSGLQFPNYSSELNVNALELDDSALYLCASSLKDNNEQFFGPGTRLTVL.

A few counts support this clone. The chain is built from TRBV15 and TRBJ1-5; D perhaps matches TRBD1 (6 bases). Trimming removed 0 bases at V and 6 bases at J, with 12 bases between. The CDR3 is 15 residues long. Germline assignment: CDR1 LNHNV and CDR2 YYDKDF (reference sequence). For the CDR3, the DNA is TGTGCCACCAGCAGAGAGGGGCAGGGGATTCAGCCCCAGCATTTT. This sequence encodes CATSREGQGIQPQHF.

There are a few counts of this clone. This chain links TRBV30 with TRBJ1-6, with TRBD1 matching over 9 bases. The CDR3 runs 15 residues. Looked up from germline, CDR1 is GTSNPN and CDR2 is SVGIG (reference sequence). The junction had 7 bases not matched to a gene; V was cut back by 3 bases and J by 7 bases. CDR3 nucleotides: TGTGCCTGGAGCGCGTCGGGGACAGGGAATTCACCCCTCCACTTT. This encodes CAWSASGTGNSPLHF. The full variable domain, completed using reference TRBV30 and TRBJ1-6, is SQTIHQWPATLVQPVGSPLSLECTVEGTSNPNLYWYRQAAGRGLQLLFYSVGIGQISSEVPQNLSASRPQDRQFILSSKKLLLSDSGFYLCAWSASGTGNSPLHFGNGTRLTVT.

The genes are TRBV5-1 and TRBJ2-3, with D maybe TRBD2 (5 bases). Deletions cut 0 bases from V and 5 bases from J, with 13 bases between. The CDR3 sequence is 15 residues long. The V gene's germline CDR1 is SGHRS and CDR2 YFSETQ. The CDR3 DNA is TGCGCCAGCAGCTTGGACTGGACTTCAGGAGATACGCAGTATTTT. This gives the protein CASSLDWTSGDTQYF. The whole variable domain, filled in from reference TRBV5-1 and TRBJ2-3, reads KAGVTQTPRYLIKTRGQQVTLSCSPISGHRSVSWYQQTPGQGLQFLFEYFSETQRNKGNFPGRFSGRQFSNSRSEMNVSTLELGDSALYLCASSLDWTSGDTQYFGPGTRLTVL.

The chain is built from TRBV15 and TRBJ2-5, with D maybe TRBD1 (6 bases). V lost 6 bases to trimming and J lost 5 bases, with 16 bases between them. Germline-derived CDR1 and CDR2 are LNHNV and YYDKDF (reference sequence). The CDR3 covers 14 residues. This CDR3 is CATSPRGGPETQYF. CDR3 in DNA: TGTGCCACCAGTCCCAGGGGCGGTCCGGAGACCCAGTACTTC.

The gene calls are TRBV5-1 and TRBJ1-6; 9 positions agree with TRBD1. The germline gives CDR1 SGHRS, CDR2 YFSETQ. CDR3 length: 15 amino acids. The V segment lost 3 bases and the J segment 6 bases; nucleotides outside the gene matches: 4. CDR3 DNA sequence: TGCGCCAGCAGCTCAGGGACAGGGATTAATTCACCCCTCCACTTT. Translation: CASSSGTGINSPLHF.

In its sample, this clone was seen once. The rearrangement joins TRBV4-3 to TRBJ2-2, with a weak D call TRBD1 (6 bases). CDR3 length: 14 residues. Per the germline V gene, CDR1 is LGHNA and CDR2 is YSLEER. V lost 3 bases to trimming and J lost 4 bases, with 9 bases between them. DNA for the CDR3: TGCGCCAGCAGCCAGGGGGCAGGCACCGGGGAGCTGTTTTTT. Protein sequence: CASSQGAGTGELFF.

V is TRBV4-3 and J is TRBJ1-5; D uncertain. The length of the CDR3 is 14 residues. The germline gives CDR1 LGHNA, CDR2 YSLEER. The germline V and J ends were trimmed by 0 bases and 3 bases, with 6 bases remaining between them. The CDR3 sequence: CASSQDRNNQPQHF. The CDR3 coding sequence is TGCGCCAGCAGCCAAGATAGGAACAATCAGCCCCAGCATTTT.

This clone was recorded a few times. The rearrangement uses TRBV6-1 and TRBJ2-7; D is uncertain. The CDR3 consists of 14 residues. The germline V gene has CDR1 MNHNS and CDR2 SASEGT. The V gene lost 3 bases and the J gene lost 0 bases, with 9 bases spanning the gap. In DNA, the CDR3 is TGTGCCAGCAGTGACAGGTGGAGCTCCTACGAGCAGTACTTC. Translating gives CASSDRWSSYEQYF.